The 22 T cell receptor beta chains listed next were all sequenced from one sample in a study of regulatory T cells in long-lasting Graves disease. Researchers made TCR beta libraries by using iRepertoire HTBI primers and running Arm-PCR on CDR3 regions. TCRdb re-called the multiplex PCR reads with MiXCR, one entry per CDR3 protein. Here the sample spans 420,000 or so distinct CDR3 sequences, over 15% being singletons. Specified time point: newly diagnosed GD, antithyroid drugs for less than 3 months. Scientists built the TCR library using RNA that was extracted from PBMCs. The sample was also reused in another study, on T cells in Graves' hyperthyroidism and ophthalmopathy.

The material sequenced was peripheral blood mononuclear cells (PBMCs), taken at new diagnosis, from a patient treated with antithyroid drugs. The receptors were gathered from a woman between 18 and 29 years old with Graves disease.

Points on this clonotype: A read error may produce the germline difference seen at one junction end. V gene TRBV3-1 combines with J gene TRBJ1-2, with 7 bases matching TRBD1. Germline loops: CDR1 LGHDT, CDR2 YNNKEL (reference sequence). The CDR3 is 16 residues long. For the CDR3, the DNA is TGTGTCAGCAGCCAAGCGACAGGGAGAGGGACGAAGGGCTACACCTTC. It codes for CVSSQATGRGTKGYTF.

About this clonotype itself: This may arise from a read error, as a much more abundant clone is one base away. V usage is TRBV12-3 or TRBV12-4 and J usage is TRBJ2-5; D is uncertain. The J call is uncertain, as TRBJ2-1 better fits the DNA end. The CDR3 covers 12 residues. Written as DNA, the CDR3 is TGTGCCAGCAGAACCCGCCGCGATGAGCAGTTCTTC. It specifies CASRTRRDEQFF.

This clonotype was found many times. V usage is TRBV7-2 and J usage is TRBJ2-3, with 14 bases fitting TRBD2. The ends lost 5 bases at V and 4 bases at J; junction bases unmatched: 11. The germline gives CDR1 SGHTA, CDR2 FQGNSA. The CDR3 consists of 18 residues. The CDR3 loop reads CASSAGTSGRSGADTQYF. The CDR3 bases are TGTGCCAGCAGCGCCGGGACTAGCGGGAGAAGTGGCGCAGATACGCAGTATTTT.

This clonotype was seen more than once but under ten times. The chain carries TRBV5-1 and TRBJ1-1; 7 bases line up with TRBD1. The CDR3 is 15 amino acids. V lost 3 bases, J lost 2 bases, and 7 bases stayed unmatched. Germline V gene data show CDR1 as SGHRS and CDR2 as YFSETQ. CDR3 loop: CASSSGTASNTEAFF. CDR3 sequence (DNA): TGCGCCAGCAGCTCAGGGACAGCCTCTAACACTGAAGCTTTCTTT.

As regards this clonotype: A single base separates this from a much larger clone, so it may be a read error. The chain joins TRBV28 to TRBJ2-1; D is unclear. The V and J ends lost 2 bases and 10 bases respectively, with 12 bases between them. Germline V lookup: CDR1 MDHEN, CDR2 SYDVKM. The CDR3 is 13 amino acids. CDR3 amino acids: CASSLRPYYEQFF. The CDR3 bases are TGTGCCAGCAGTTTAAGGCCATACTACGAGCAGTTCTTC.

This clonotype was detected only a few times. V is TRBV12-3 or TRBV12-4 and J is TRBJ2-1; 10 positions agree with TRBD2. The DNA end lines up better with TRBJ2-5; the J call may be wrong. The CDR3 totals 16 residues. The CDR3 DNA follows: TGTGCCAGCCTCAGCGGGAGGGCCGGGGGGGAAGAGACCCAGTACTTC. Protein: CASLSGRAGGEETQYF.

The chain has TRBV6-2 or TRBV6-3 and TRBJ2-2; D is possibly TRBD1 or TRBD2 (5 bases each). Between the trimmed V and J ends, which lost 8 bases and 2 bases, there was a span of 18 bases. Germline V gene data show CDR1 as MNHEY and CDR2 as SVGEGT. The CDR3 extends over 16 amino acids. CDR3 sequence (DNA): TGTGCCAGCCTCCCACAGGCAAGCGGTAACACCGGGGAGCTGTTTTTT. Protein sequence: CASLPQASGNTGELFF.

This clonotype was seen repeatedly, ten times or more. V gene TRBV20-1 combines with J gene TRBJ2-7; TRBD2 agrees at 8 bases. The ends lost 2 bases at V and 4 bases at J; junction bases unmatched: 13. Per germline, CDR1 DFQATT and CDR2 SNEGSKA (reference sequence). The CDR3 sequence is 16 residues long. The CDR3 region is CSARQLLAATTYEQYF. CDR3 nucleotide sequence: TGCAGTGCTAGACAGTTACTAGCGGCTACTACTTACGAGCAGTACTTC.

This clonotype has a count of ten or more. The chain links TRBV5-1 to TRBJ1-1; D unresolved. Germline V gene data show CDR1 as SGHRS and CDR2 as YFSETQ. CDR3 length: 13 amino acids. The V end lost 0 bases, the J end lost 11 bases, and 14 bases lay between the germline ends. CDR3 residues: CASSLVGRSVAFF. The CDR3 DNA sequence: TGCGCCAGCAGCTTGGTTGGCAGGTCAGTGGCTTTCTTT.

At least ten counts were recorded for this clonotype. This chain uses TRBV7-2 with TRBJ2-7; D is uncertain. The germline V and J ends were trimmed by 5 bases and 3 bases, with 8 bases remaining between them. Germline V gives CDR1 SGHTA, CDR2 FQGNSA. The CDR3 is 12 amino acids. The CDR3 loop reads CASSQIFYEQYF. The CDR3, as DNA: TGTGCCAGCAGCCAGATCTTCTACGAGCAGTACTTC.

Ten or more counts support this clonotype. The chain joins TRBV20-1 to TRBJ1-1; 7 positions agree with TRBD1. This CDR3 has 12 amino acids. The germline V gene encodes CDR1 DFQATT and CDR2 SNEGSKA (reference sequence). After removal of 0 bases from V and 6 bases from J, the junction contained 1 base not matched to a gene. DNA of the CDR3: TGCAGTGCTAGAGAAGGACAGGCTGAAGCTTTCTTT. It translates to CSAREGQAEAFF.

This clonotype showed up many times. CDR3 DNA: TGTGCCAGCAGCTCGACGTCCGGGACTAGGAGCGACGAGCAGTACTTC. Protein: CASSSTSGTRSDEQYF. The chain has TRBV9 and TRBJ2-7; 8 bases are a match to TRBD2. The length of the CDR3 is 16 residues. Germline-derived CDR1 and CDR2 are SGDLS and YYNGEE. Trimming cost V 4 bases and J 5 bases; bases outside gene matches: 14.

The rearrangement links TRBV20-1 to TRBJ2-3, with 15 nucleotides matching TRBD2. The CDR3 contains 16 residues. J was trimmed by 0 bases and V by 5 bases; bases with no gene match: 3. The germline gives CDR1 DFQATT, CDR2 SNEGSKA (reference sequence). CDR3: CSAGLAGGPSTDTQYF. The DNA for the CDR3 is TGCAGTGCTGGACTAGCGGGAGGGCCGAGCACAGATACGCAGTATTTT.

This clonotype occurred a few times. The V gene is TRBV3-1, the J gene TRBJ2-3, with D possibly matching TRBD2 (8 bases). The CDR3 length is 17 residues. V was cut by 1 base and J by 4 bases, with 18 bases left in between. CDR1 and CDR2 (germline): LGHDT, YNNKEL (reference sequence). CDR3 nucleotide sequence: TGTGCCAGCAGCCAAGTAGGGGGCGGGAGGTCGGCAGATACGCAGTATTTT. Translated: CASSQVGGGRSADTQYF.

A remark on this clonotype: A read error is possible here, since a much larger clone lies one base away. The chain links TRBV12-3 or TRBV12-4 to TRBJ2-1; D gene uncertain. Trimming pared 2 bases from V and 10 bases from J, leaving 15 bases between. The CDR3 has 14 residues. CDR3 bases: TGTGCCAGCAGTTTAAGGGCAGTCCGCTACGAGCAGTTCTTC. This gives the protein CASSLRAVRYEQFF.

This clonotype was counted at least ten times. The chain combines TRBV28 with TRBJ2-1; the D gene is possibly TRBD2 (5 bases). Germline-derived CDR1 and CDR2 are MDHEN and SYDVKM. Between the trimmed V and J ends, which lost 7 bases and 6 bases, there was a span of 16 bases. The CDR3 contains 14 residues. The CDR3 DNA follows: TGTGCCAGCACCATGGAGAGGACTTCCAATGAGCAGTTCTTC. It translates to CASTMERTSNEQFF.

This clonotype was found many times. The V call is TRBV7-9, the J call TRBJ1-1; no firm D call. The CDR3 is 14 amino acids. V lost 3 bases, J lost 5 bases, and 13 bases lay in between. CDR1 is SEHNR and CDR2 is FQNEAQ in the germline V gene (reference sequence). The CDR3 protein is CASSFEVGGTEAFF. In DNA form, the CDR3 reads TGTGCCAGCAGCTTTGAGGTTGGAGGTACTGAAGCTTTCTTT.

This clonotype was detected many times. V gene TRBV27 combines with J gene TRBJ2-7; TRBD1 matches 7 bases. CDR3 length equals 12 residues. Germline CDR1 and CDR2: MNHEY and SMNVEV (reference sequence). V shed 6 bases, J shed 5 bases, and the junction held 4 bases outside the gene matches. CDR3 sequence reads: CASRSRGNEQYF. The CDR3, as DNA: TGTGCCAGCAGATCCAGGGGGAACGAGCAGTACTTC.

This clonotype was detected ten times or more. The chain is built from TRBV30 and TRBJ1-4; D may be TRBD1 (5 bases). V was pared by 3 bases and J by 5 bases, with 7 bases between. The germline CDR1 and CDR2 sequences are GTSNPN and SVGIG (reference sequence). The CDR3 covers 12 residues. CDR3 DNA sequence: TGTGCCTGGAGCCCAGGGAATGAAAAACTGTTTTTT. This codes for CAWSPGNEKLFF.

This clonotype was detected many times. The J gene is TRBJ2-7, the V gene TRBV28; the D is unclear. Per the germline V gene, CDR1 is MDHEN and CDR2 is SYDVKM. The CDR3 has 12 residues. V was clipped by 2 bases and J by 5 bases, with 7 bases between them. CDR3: CASSLRANEQYF. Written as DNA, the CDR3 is TGTGCCAGCAGTTTACGAGCTAACGAGCAGTACTTC.

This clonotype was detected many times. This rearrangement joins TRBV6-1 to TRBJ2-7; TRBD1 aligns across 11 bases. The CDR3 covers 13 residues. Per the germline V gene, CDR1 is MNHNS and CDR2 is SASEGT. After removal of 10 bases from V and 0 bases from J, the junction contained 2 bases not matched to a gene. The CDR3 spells CAIGTGGSYEQYF. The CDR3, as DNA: TGTGCCATCGGGACAGGGGGCTCCTACGAGCAGTACTTC.

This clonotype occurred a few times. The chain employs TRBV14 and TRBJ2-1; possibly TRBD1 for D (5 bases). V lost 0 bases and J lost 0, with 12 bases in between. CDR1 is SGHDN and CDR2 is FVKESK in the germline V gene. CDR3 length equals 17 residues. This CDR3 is CASSQEWGDSSYNEQFF. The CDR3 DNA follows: TGTGCCAGCAGCCAAGAATGGGGCGATAGCTCCTACAATGAGCAGTTCTTC.